These 32 T cell receptor beta chains were all obtained from the same sample, sequenced in a study of blood T cell repertoires in COVID-19 (dated by TCRdb to 2020 to 2022). Library preparation employed the immunoSEQ multiplex PCR assay. What TCRdb holds here is the immuneACCESS table cut down to in-frame rearrangements. Part of the clones is not present; checked against another copy, under half of the missing clones reflect an unresolved V gene, and the others are unexplained. This sample comprises around 260,000 clones, approximately 90% of them detected only once. The ten biggest clones cover about 0.8% of the sample. The sample comprised peripheral blood. The origin of the receptors is a man aged 30-40 years with acute or convalescent COVID-19.

The V and J genes are TRBV9 and TRBJ1-1, with D unclear. The germline V gene has CDR1 SGDLS and CDR2 YYNGEE. The CDR3 is 17 amino acids. V lost 0 bases to trimming and J lost 0 bases, with 15 bases between them. The CDR3 sequence: CASSVVVAGPMNTEAFF. The CDR3 DNA sequence: TGTGCCAGCAGCGTAGTGGTGGCAGGTCCTATGAACACTGAAGCTTTCTTT.

The V call is TRBV9, the J call TRBJ2-7; 9 bases are shared with TRBD1. CDR1 and CDR2 (germline): SGDLS, YYNGEE. J was trimmed by 6 bases and V by 3 bases; bases with no gene match: 7. CDR3 size: 14 residues. The CDR3 protein is CASSAEGQGSEQYF. In nucleotides, the CDR3 is TGTGCCAGCAGCGCAGAGGGACAGGGTTCCGAGCAGTACTTC.

The V gene is TRBV4-2, the J gene TRBJ2-7, with 9 positions matching TRBD1. CDR3 length equals 15 residues. CDR1 LGHNA and CDR2 YNFKEQ come from the germline V gene. With V trimmed by 3 bases and J by 4 bases, 7 bases remained unmatched. The chain's CDR3 is CASSHAGTGSYEQYF. The CDR3 DNA is TGTGCCAGCAGCCACGCTGGGACAGGGTCGTACGAGCAGTACTTC.

CDR3 in DNA: TGTGCCACCAGCATAGGGACAGGGCTGTTGGATCAGCCCCAGCATTTT. Translated: CATSIGTGLLDQPQHF. The genes are TRBV15 and TRBJ1-5; 9 bases are a match to TRBD1. J was trimmed by 5 bases and V by 4 bases; bases with no gene match: 9. The CDR3 is made up of 16 amino acids. Germline V gene sequence: CDR1 LNHNV, CDR2 YYDKDF (reference sequence).

The V call is TRBV7-2, the J call TRBJ2-3; 8 positions match TRBD1. Trimming took 0 bases from V and 5 from J; bases not matched to a gene: 7. The CDR3 is made up of 16 amino acids. CDR1 is SGHTA and CDR2 is FQGNSA in the germline V gene. CDR3 protein: CASSLADRVGGDTQYF. The CDR3 coding sequence is TGTGCCAGCAGCTTAGCGGACAGGGTTGGAGGAGATACGCAGTATTTT.

V usage is TRBV15 and J usage is TRBJ2-5, with 7 nucleotides matching TRBD2. There are 16 residues in the CDR3. After removal of 0 bases from V and 4 bases from J, the junction contained 8 bases not matched to a gene. In germline, CDR1 is LNHNV, CDR2 YYDKDF (reference sequence). CDR3 region: CATSRDLRENRETQYF. CDR3 sequence (DNA): TGTGCCACCAGCAGAGATTTGCGGGAGAATCGAGAGACCCAGTACTTC. The complete variable domain, with remaining parts taken from reference TRBV15 and TRBJ2-5, reads DAMVIQNPRYQVTQFGKPVTLSCSQTLNHNVMYWYQQKSSQAPKLLFHYYDKDFNNEADTPDNFQSRRPNTSFCFLDIRSPGLGDTAMYLCATSRDLRENRETQYFGPGTRLLVL.

This clone was counted once. V usage is TRBV20-1 and J usage is TRBJ1-4; D not certain. Germline-derived CDR1 and CDR2 are DFQATT and SNEGSKA (reference sequence). CDR3 length: 11 amino acids. The V end lost 4 bases, the J end lost 7 bases, and 7 bases lay between the germline ends. The CDR3 bases are TGCAGTGCTAAATTCAGTGAAAAACTGTTTTTT. Amino acid sequence: CSAKFSEKLFF.

The V gene is TRBV6-5, the J gene TRBJ1-2; 8 positions match TRBD1. The CDR3 covers 16 residues. V lost 3 bases, J lost 2 bases, and 8 bases stayed unmatched. From germline, CDR1 is MNHEY and CDR2 SVGAGI. CDR3 protein: CASSYSIGQGNYGYTF. CDR3 bases: TGTGCCAGCAGTTATTCCATCGGACAGGGCAACTATGGCTACACCTTC.

The V call is TRBV19, the J call TRBJ2-1; TRBD1 matches at 10 bases. CDR1 and CDR2 (germline): LNHDA, SQIVND (reference sequence). V was clipped by 6 bases and J by 9 bases; unmatched bases: 17. This CDR3 region has 17 residues. CDR3 residues: CASRRTSRDRGGSEQFF. CDR3 nucleotides: TGTGCCAGTAGAAGAACCTCGCGGGACAGGGGAGGGAGTGAGCAGTTCTTC.

V is TRBV15 and J is TRBJ1-2, with 7 bases identical to TRBD1. This CDR3 comprises 15 residues. V was pared by 0 bases and J by 2 bases, with 3 bases of the junction left unmatched. Germline V lookup: CDR1 LNHNV, CDR2 YYDKDF (reference sequence). The CDR3 bases are TGTGCCACCAGCAGAGATAGGGGACAGAACTATGGCTACACCTTC. This codes for CATSRDRGQNYGYTF.

The chain recombines TRBV4-1 with TRBJ1-1; 11 positions match TRBD1. The CDR3 totals 16 residues. Germline V gene data show CDR1 as MGHRA and CDR2 as YSYEKL. V lost 0 bases, J lost 5 bases, and 5 bases stayed unmatched. CDR3 amino acids: CASSQDRTGGRTEAFF. The CDR3 nucleotides are TGCGCCAGCAGCCAAGATAGGACAGGGGGCAGAACTGAAGCTTTCTTT.

This chain uses TRBV28 with TRBJ2-1, with TRBD2 matching 10 bases. The CDR3 extends over 14 amino acids. CDR1 is MDHEN and CDR2 is SYDVKM in the germline V gene. J lost 7 bases, V lost 5 bases, and 5 bases had no gene match. CDR3 nucleotides: TGTGCCAGCAGTCAAGCGGGAGGGTGGAATGAGCAGTTCTTC. Translation gives CASSQAGGWNEQFF.

Note on this clone: Within the sample, other DNA sequences also encode this same CDR3. This chain connects TRBV20-1 to TRBJ2-5; possibly TRBD2 for D (5 bases). V was clipped by 6 bases and J by 2 bases, with 7 bases between them. Germline loops: CDR1 DFQATT, CDR2 SNEGSKA (reference sequence). The CDR3 spans 11 residues. The CDR3 reads CSARRQETQYF. DNA for the CDR3: TGCAGTGCCCGGAGGCAAGAGACCCAGTACTTC.

The chain couples TRBV7-5 to TRBJ2-2; the table's D call TRBD2 went unverified against the DNA. TRBV7-5 corresponds to a pseudogene. This CDR3 is 15 amino acids long. The CDR3 here is CARSLAETNTGELFF. The DNA for the CDR3 is TGTGCCAGAAGCTTAGCGGAGACGAACACCGGGGAGCTGTTTTTT.

This chain connects TRBV6-6 to TRBJ2-5, with 12 bases fitting TRBD2. The CDR3 is 14 amino acids. Germline-derived CDR1 and CDR2 are MNHNY and SVGAGI (reference sequence). The V gene end was trimmed by 6 bases and the J gene end by 2 bases; junction bases not matched to a gene: 1. The CDR3 reads CASRGTSGQETQYF. The CDR3 nucleotides read TGTGCCAGCAGGGGGACTAGCGGGCAAGAGACCCAGTACTTC.

The V gene is TRBV19, the J gene TRBJ1-2; TRBD1 matches 10 bases. Germline V gene data show CDR1 as LNHDA and CDR2 as SQIVND (reference sequence). This CDR3 spans 14 amino acids. Trimming removed 5 bases from V and 2 bases from J; junction bases left unmatched: 2. CDR3 region: CASSWTGGNYGYTF. The CDR3 DNA sequence: TGTGCCAGTAGTTGGACAGGGGGGAACTATGGCTACACCTTC.

The rearrangement uses TRBV6-2 or TRBV6-3 and TRBJ2-2, with 9 bases lining up with TRBD2. From germline, CDR1 is MNHEY and CDR2 SVGEGT. This CDR3 contains 17 residues. V dropped 0 bases and J dropped 4; count of bases not matched to a gene: 6. CDR3 in DNA: TGTGCCAGCAGTTACTCGAGTACAGCGGGGGGCACCGGGGAGCTGTTTTTT. Protein product: CASSYSSTAGGTGELFF.

The chain uses TRBV19 and TRBJ1-6, with 7 bases that match TRBD1. The V gene end was trimmed by 7 bases and the J gene end by 4 bases; junction bases not matched to a gene: 7. In germline, CDR1 is LNHDA, CDR2 SQIVND (reference sequence). The CDR3 has 15 residues. CDR3 sequence reads: CASMEDREYNSPLHF. The CDR3 DNA sequence: TGTGCCAGTATGGAAGACAGGGAATATAATTCACCCCTCCACTTT. The whole variable domain, remainder taken from reference TRBV19 and TRBJ1-6, is DGGITQSPKYLFRKEGQNVTLSCEQNLNHDAMYWYRQDPGQGLRLIYYSQIVNDFQKGDIAEGYSVSREKKESFPLTVTSAQKNPTAFYLCASMEDREYNSPLHFGNGTRLTVT.

V and J are TRBV5-1 and TRBJ2-2; 13 bases map to TRBD2. The trim removed 4 bases at V and 5 bases at J, leaving 5 bases unmatched. Germline loops: CDR1 SGHRS, CDR2 YFSETQ. This CDR3 comprises 16 residues. The CDR3 loop reads CASSRTSGSGTGELFF. The CDR3 nucleotides are TGCGCCAGCAGCAGGACTAGCGGGAGTGGTACCGGGGAGCTGTTTTTT.

The sample holds one count of this clone. The gene calls are TRBV5-5 and TRBJ1-4; D uncertain. The V gene lost 4 bases and the J gene lost 10 bases, with 14 bases spanning the gap. There are 13 residues in the CDR3. In germline, CDR1 is SGHKS, CDR2 YYEKEE (reference sequence). The CDR3 DNA sequence: TGTGCCAGCAGCATGGTATTGGTCGGAAAACTGTTTTTT. It translates to CASSMVLVGKLFF. The whole variable domain, filled in from reference TRBV5-5 and TRBJ1-4, reads DAGVTQSPTHLIKTRGQQVTLRCSPISGHKSVSWYQQVLGQGPQFIFQYYEKEERGRGNFPDRFSARQFPNYSSELNVNALLLGDSALYLCASSMVLVGKLFFGSGTQLSVL.

J is TRBJ2-7 and V is TRBV24-1, with 10 bases lining up with TRBD1. The CDR3 is made up of 15 amino acids. CDR1 KGHDR and CDR2 SFDVKD come from the germline V gene. V trimming: 8 bases; J trimming: 0 bases; junction bases outside the gene matches: 6. DNA for the CDR3: TGTGCCACCACCCCGGGACAGGGGCACTCCTACGAGCAGTACTTC. Its protein product is CATTPGQGHSYEQYF.

V gene TRBV6-5 combines with J gene TRBJ2-2; maybe TRBD2 (5 bases). Trimming pared 7 bases from V and 6 bases from J, leaving 18 bases between. The CDR3 covers 15 residues. Per the germline V gene, CDR1 is MNHEY and CDR2 is SVGAGI. CDR3 nucleotides: TGTGCCAGCACCCTTCCGACGTTCGGGGCCGGGGAGCTGTTTTTT. It codes for CASTLPTFGAGELFF.

Remarks on this clone: The same CDR3 can be traced to other DNA sequences in this sample. J is TRBJ2-5 and V is TRBV5-4, with TRBD1 as a possible D gene (5 bases). Germline loops: CDR1 SGHNT, CDR2 YYREEE (reference sequence). Trimming shortened V by 0 bases and J by 4 bases, and 7 bases separated the two germline ends. The length of the CDR3 is 13 residues. Here the CDR3 reads CASSLGQGETQYF. In DNA form, the CDR3 reads TGTGCCAGCAGCTTGGGGCAGGGAGAGACCCAGTACTTC.

The rearrangement links TRBV6-5 to TRBJ2-1, with D possibly being TRBD2 (6 bases). The CDR3 loop spans 13 amino acids. The V end was cut by 6 bases, the J end by 5 bases, with 11 bases between. The germline V gene has CDR1 MNHEY and CDR2 SVGAGI. Here the CDR3 reads CASSPRRDNEQFF. CDR3 coding DNA: TGTGCCAGCAGCCCGAGGAGGGACAATGAGCAGTTCTTC.

This clone appeared a single time. The V call is TRBV6-1, the J call TRBJ2-5; 7 bases line up with TRBD2. The CDR3 has 15 amino acids. V lost 2 bases to trimming and J lost 4 bases; unmatched junction nucleotides: 7. Germline CDR1 MNHNS, CDR2 SASEGT. The CDR3 reads CASSERTSSLETQYF. The CDR3 DNA follows: TGTGCCAGCAGTGAAAGGACTAGTTCTTTAGAGACCCAGTACTTC.

This sequence joins TRBV9 and TRBJ1-3; D is perhaps TRBD1 (6 bases). The CDR3 has 17 amino acids. V was pared by 3 bases and J by 0 bases, with 16 bases between. Germline loops: CDR1 SGDLS, CDR2 YYNGEE. The CDR3 reads CASSATSTGGSGNTIYF. The CDR3 DNA reads TGTGCCAGCAGCGCAACTTCGACAGGAGGCTCTGGAAACACCATATATTTT.

The chain links TRBV29-1 to TRBJ1-6, with no clear D. Trimming took off 4 bases at V and 8 bases at J, with 15 bases between the two ends. The CDR3 has 14 residues. CDR1 and CDR2 from the germline V gene are SQVTM and ANQGSEA. This CDR3 is CSVGGSNRDSPLHF. CDR3 bases: TGCAGCGTTGGAGGTTCCAACCGAGATTCACCCCTCCACTTT.

The chain has TRBV28 and TRBJ1-4; TRBD1 aligns across 8 bases. Germline trimming cut 8 bases from V and 8 bases from J; bases unmatched to any gene: 13. The CDR3 totals 15 residues. Germline CDR1 and CDR2: MDHEN and SYDVKM. The CDR3 DNA follows: TGTGCCAGCGGGCAGGGGGCGGTCTCAGGGGAAAAACTGTTTTTT. This encodes CASGQGAVSGEKLFF.

This clone was recorded once. The chain recombines TRBV5-1 with TRBJ2-7, with 8 bases identical to TRBD2. Trimming took 1 base from V and 6 from J; bases not matched to a gene: 12. Looked up from germline, CDR1 is SGHRS and CDR2 is YFSETQ. This CDR3 is 16 amino acids long. CDR3 protein: CASSLYGGETLAEQYF. CDR3 in DNA: TGCGCCAGCAGCTTGTACGGGGGGGAAACTCTAGCCGAGCAGTACTTC.

The J gene is TRBJ1-4, the V gene TRBV21-1. TRBV21-1 is a known pseudogene. CDR3 size: 17 residues. The CDR3 here is CASRKRFPPATNEKLFF. CDR3 nucleotides: TGTGCCAGCAGGAAACGGTTTCCCCCTGCAACTAATGAAAAACTGTTTTTT.

The chain links TRBV28 to TRBJ1-5; possibly TRBD1 for D (6 bases). The V end lost 5 bases, the J end lost 3 bases, and 11 bases lay between the germline ends. The CDR3 loop spans 14 amino acids. The germline V gene encodes CDR1 MDHEN and CDR2 SYDVKM. CDR3 DNA: TGTGCCAGCAGTCTCGGACAGCCCAATCAGCCCCAGCATTTT. Residues: CASSLGQPNQPQHF. The complete variable domain, with remaining parts taken from reference TRBV28 and TRBJ1-5, reads DVKVTQSSRYLVKRTGEKVFLECVQDMDHENMFWYRQDPGLGLRLIYFSYDVKMKEKGDIPEGYSVSREKKERFSLILESASTNQTSMYLCASSLGQPNQPQHFGDGTRLSIL.

The gene calls are TRBV9 and TRBJ2-5; D gene ambiguous. Germline assignment: CDR1 SGDLS and CDR2 YYNGEE. There are 16 residues in the CDR3. V gave up 2 bases and J gave up 5 bases, with 19 bases separating them. CDR3 DNA sequence: TGTGCCAGCAGCGTTTCGTCGGGTCCTAGTGTGGAGACCCAGTACTTC. This encodes CASSVSSGPSVETQYF.